These 11 T cell receptor beta chains share one sample of origin, sequenced in a study of T-cell reconstitution after alpha-beta-depleted transplantation in children. Unique molecular identifiers were used to barcode this TCRbeta library. MiXCR was run by TCRdb on the PCR reads, yielding one entry per CDR3 protein. The table shows roughly 790,000 distinct CDR3 sequences, with roughly 15% occurring only once. The sample in question was PBMCs, mostly from graft donor cells, obtained 360 days after TCRalphabeta/CD19-depleted stem cell transplant. These receptor sequences come from a male patient aged 10 to 17 who had a stem cell transplant for acute lymphoblastic leukemia, so the T cells may come from the graft donor.

This clonotype was recorded a few times. This rearrangement joins TRBV4-1 to TRBJ2-3; no clear D gene. The V gene lost 1 base and the J gene lost 2 bases, with 13 bases spanning the gap. Germline CDR1 reads MGHRA; CDR2 reads YSYEKL. This CDR3 is built from 16 residues. CDR3 sequence reads: CASSQVIPPLTDTQYF. The CDR3 bases are TGCGCCAGCAGCCAAGTTATCCCCCCGCTCACAGATACGCAGTATTTT.

As concerns this clonotype: The conserved phenylalanine or tryptophan normally closing the CDR3 is absent here, so this likely arose from a read error. J is TRBJ2-7 and V is TRBV5-1, with 11 bases matching TRBD2. This CDR3 has 15 residues. Germline CDR1 SGHRS, CDR2 YFSETQ. The V gene end was trimmed by 7 bases and the J gene end by 3 bases; junction bases not matched to a gene: 9. The DNA of the CDR3 is TGCGCCAGCGCTGCCGGGACTAGCGGAAACTACGAGCAGTACTCC. Protein sequence: CASAAGTSGNYEQYS.

The V and J genes are TRBV12-3 or TRBV12-4 and TRBJ2-7, with D possibly matching TRBD2 (6 bases). This CDR3 region has 14 residues. The V gene lost 7 bases and the J gene lost 4 bases, with 17 bases spanning the gap. The CDR3 nucleotides read TGTGCCAGCACCCGCGGGACGGTGGCATACGAGCAGTACTTC. It is translated as CASTRGTVAYEQYF.

This clonotype turned up a few times. The V and J genes are TRBV27 and TRBJ2-1; 7 bases are a match to TRBD1. CDR3 length: 14 amino acids. Germline V CDR1 and CDR2: MNHEY, SMNVEV (reference sequence). V dropped 6 bases and J dropped 3; count of bases not matched to a gene: 5. The CDR3 is CASSPGQIYNEQFF. The CDR3 DNA is TGTGCCAGCAGCCCGGGACAGATCTACAATGAGCAGTTCTTC.

The chain joins TRBV15 to TRBJ2-5; 9 bases are shared with TRBD2. V lost 5 bases and J lost 4; bases outside the gene matches: 8. Germline CDR1 reads LNHNV; CDR2 reads YYDKDF (reference sequence). CDR3 size: 15 residues. The CDR3 region has the DNA TGTGCCACCAGCCGTAGCCTAGCGGGATCAGAGACCCAGTACTTC. This gives the protein CATSRSLAGSETQYF.

This clonotype was counted ten times or more. The chain couples TRBV9 to TRBJ2-3, with unresolved D. Trimming took off 5 bases at V and 4 bases at J, with 8 bases between the two ends. The CDR3 loop spans 12 amino acids. Germline V gene sequence: CDR1 SGDLS, CDR2 YYNGEE. The CDR3 here is CASSSRPDTQYF. CDR3 in DNA: TGTGCCAGCAGTTCGCGACCAGATACGCAGTATTTT.

The V and J genes are TRBV6-4 and TRBJ2-1; D not certain. The ends were cut back, 8 bases at V and 6 bases at J, with 14 bases in the middle. CDR1 and CDR2 (germline): MRHNA, SNTAGT. CDR3 length: 13 residues. DNA for the CDR3: TGTGCCAGCGGTGGGAAGGTACGCAATGAGCAGTTCTTC. Its protein product is CASGGKVRNEQFF.

This clonotype turned up a few times. The chain combines TRBV20-1 with TRBJ2-3, with TRBD1 matching 9 bases. J gave up 0 bases and V 6 bases, and 10 bases lay outside the gene matches. The CDR3 consists of 16 residues. Germline V CDR1 and CDR2: DFQATT, SNEGSKA (reference sequence). The CDR3 spells CSAQSGTGSSTDTQYF. CDR3 DNA sequence: TGCAGTGCCCAATCCGGGACAGGGAGTAGCACAGATACGCAGTATTTT.

The gene calls are TRBV7-9 and TRBJ2-7; 10 bases are shared with TRBD1. The CDR3 runs to 14 residues. CDR1 is SEHNR, CDR2 FQNEAQ, per germline (reference sequence). J was trimmed by 6 bases and V by 8 bases; bases with no gene match: 10. CDR3 sequence reads: CASQNGTGVREQYF. The CDR3 bases are TGTGCCAGCCAAAACGGGACAGGGGTCCGCGAGCAGTACTTC.

This clonotype was recorded a few times. V usage is TRBV7-8 and J usage is TRBJ2-3; TRBD2 is a possible D gene (6 bases). The CDR3 is 14 amino acids. In germline, CDR1 is SGHVS, CDR2 FQNEAQ. Trimming pared 5 bases from V and 3 bases from J, leaving 12 bases between. The DNA for the CDR3 is TGTGCCAGCAGCCCACGGAGGGTAACAGATACGCAGTATTTT. It specifies CASSPRRVTDTQYF.

The chain uses TRBV11-2 and TRBJ2-2, with D perhaps being TRBD1 or TRBD2 (5 bases each). V dropped 5 bases and J dropped 1 base, with 20 bases sitting between them. The CDR3 has 18 residues. From germline, CDR1 is SGHAT and CDR2 FQNNGV. CDR3 loop: CASSPRGAGSQNTGELFF. The CDR3 nucleotides are TGTGCCAGCAGCCCCCGAGGGGCAGGCAGTCAGAACACCGGGGAGCTGTTTTTT.